This T cell receptor beta chain was observed in a study of cytomegalovirus exposure and HLA in healthy donors. Study context: Early on, a data release was issued that held 80 million or so unique TCRs from HLA-typed donors.

Per the germline V gene, CDR1 is SGHTS and CDR2 is YDEGEE. Between the trimmed V and J ends, which lost 0 bases and 3 bases, there was a span of 11 bases. The CDR3 covers 15 residues. These donors, healthy bone marrow donors, were studied. PCR used 60 Vbeta primers and 13 Jbeta primers. In the original processing: The count from a later analysis was 79 million or so unique TCR beta chains, some 11 million of them shared. Method: immunoSEQ multiplex PCR; TCRdb's copy keeps in-frame clones and lacks some. V and J calls and clone size are as listed in that table; D and trimming were resolved from the DNA. The sample consists of about 100,000 clones, 74% of them appearing once.

The sequence came from a man aged 50-60 years in good health and CMV-seropositive. This chain joins TRBV5-8 and TRBJ2-3, with D possibly TRBD2 on 5 matching bases. The sequenced material came from PBMCs. In DNA, the CDR3 is TGTGCCAGCAGCTTGGGAGGGTCCCAAACAGATACGCAGTATTTT. It yields the protein CASSLGGSQTDTQYF.